A selection of T cell receptor beta chains follows, all from one sample in a study of cytomegalovirus exposure and HLA in healthy donors. The repertoire was sequenced with immunoSEQ multiplex PCR; TCRdb's copy has only in-frame clones and lacks some. This sample has about 140,000 clones, with around 85% found just once. The sequenced material came from PBMCs. The receptors were sampled from a woman in her twenties or thirties in good health and CMV-seronegative. Each CDR3 is given with its conserved first and last residue. D genes are given only for firm matches. Size is omitted from some rows. Given values are once, few, many or a class for expanded clones.

>once|TRBV4-1|TRBD2|TRBJ2-1
CASSQDGQLAGRSYNEQFF
TGCGCCAGCAGCCAAGATGGGCAACTAGCGGGACGCTCCTACAATGAGCAGTTCTTC
>NA|TRBV5-1|TRBD2|TRBJ2-5
CAVRRGLAGADETQYF
TGCGCCGTAAGGAGGGGCCTAGCGGGAGCGGACGAGACCCAGTACTTC
>NA|TRBV6-5|NA|TRBJ1-3
CASSFSGVYSGNTIYF
TGTGCCAGCAGTTTTTCAGGGGTTTACTCTGGAAACACCATATATTTT
>NA|TRBV6-1|TRBD1|TRBJ1-5
CASSENDRVSQPQHF
TGTGCCAGCAGTGAAAACGACAGGGTTAGTCAGCCCCAGCATTTT
>NA|TRBV9|TRBD2|TRBJ2-1
CASSTGTSGYNEQFF
TGTGCCAGCAGCACCGGGACTAGCGGTTACAATGAGCAGTTCTTC
>few|TRBV5-1|NA|TRBJ1-3
CASSYTGSSGNTIYF
TGCGCCAGCAGCTACACAGGGAGTTCTGGAAACACCATATATTTT
>NA|TRBV10-2|NA|TRBJ2-3
CASTSLDTQYF
TGCGCCAGCACCTCCCTGGATACGCAGTATTTT
>NA|TRBV29-1|NA|TRBJ1-3
CSVEVEGNTIYF
TGCAGCGTTGAGGTTGAGGGAAACACCATATATTTT
>NA|TRBV2|NA|TRBJ1-2
CASSLRGGSGDYGYTF
TGTGCCAGCAGCCTTAGGGGGGGAAGTGGGGATTATGGCTACACCTTC
>NA|TRBV11-2|TRBD2|TRBJ2-1
CASSPIAGEVDEQFF
TGTGCCAGCAGCCCAATAGCGGGAGAAGTGGATGAGCAGTTCTTC
>once|TRBV19|TRBD2|TRBJ2-1
CASSKSREGLQFF
TGTGCCAGTAGTAAATCGCGGGAGGGCCTTCAGTTCTTC
>NA|TRBV25-1|TRBD1|TRBJ1-6
CASGYRGLYSPLHF
TGTGCCAGCGGCTACAGGGGGCTGTATTCACCCCTCCACTTT
>NA|TRBV7-3|NA|TRBJ2-2
CASRDSGELFF
TGTGCCAGCAGGGACTCCGGGGAGCTGTTTTTT
>NA|TRBV7-9|TRBD1|TRBJ1-1
CASSQQGTVTEAFF
TGTGCCAGCAGCCAACAGGGGACGGTTACTGAAGCTTTCTTT
>NA|TRBV5-1|TRBD1|TRBJ2-7
CASRQITNLGQLSSYEQYF
TGCGCCAGCAGACAGATTACCAACTTGGGACAGCTTTCCTCCTACGAGCAGTACTTC
>NA|TRBV7-3|NA|TRBJ2-3
CASSLVGTSTDTQYF
TGTGCCAGCAGCTTAGTGGGGACTAGCACAGATACGCAGTATTTT
>NA|TRBV12-1|NA|TRBJ1-5
CASSFRGHSKGNQPQHF
TGTGCCAGCAGCTTTCGAGGACATTCGAAAGGCAATCAGCCCCAGCATTTT
>NA|TRBV6-1|TRBD1|TRBJ1-5
CASSPDRVPQPQHF
TGTGCCAGCAGTCCGGACAGGGTACCTCAGCCCCAGCATTTT
>NA|TRBV5-1|TRBD2|TRBJ2-1
CASNLLTSSNNEQFF
TGCGCCAGCAACCTGTTGACTAGCAGTAACAATGAGCAGTTCTTC
>NA|TRBV6-1|TRBD2|TRBJ2-2
CASSEIAGATGELFF
TGTGCCAGCAGTGAAATAGCGGGAGCAACCGGGGAGCTGTTTTTT
>few|TRBV6-6|NA|TRBJ2-2
CASSYSSSGELFF
TGTGCCAGCAGTTACTCGAGCTCTGGGGAGCTGTTTTTT
>NA|TRBV4-1|NA|TRBJ1-1
CASRLGLSGGLNTEAFF
TGCGCCAGCCGATTGGGGCTAAGTGGGGGCCTGAACACTGAAGCTTTCTTT
>NA|TRBV2|NA|TRBJ2-5
CASSKDRTQETQYF
TGTGCCAGCAGTAAGGACAGAACCCAAGAGACCCAGTACTTC
>NA|TRBV6-5|NA|TRBJ2-5
CASSYSRGWETQYF
TGTGCCAGCAGTTACTCGCGAGGATGGGAGACCCAGTACTTC
>few|TRBV5-6|TRBD1|TRBJ1-1
CASSLGAGGVSEAFF
TGTGCCAGCAGCTTGGGGGCAGGGGGCGTCAGTGAAGCTTTCTTT
>NA|TRBV28|NA|TRBJ1-5
CASSPTLNQPQHF
TGTGCCAGCAGCCCTACCCTTAATCAGCCCCAGCATTTT
>NA|TRBV2|TRBD1|TRBJ1-1
CASSEADRGNTEAFF
TGTGCCAGCAGTGAGGCGGACAGGGGGAACACTGAAGCTTTCTTT
>NA|TRBV7-6|TRBD2|TRBJ2-5
CASSPHPATSGRAPPETQYF
TGTGCCAGCAGCCCGCATCCGGCCACTAGCGGGAGGGCCCCCCCTGAGACCCAGTACTTC
>NA|TRBV30|TRBD2|TRBJ2-7
CAWSVGAASGFSYEQYF
TGTGCCTGGAGTGTAGGTGCTGCTAGCGGATTCTCCTACGAGCAGTACTTC
>NA|TRBV29-1|TRBD2|TRBJ2-3
CSVMGGGGSSDTQYF
TGCAGCGTTATGGGGGGGGGAGGTTCTTCAGATACGCAGTATTTT
>NA|TRBV30|TRBD2|TRBJ2-5
CAWAQHGLAGYQETQYF
TGTGCCTGGGCTCAACATGGACTAGCGGGTTACCAAGAGACCCAGTACTTC
>once|TRBV4-1|TRBD1|TRBJ2-7
CASSHPQQGQTYEQYF
TGCGCCAGCAGCCATCCCCAGCAGGGACAGACCTACGAGCAGTACTTC
>NA|TRBV13|NA|TRBJ2-3
CASSPKGGHTSTDTQYF
TGTGCCAGCAGCCCCAAAGGGGGACACACGAGCACAGATACGCAGTATTTT
>NA|TRBV10-3|NA|TRBJ1-3
CAISELDRYSGNTIYF
TGTGCCATCAGTGAACTAGACAGGTACTCTGGAAACACCATATATTTT
>NA|TRBV30|NA|TRBJ1-3
CAWSGITRGYTIYF
TGTGCCTGGAGTGGGATTACCCGCGGCTACACCATATATTTT
>NA|TRBV2|NA|TRBJ1-1
CASRPGQFTEAFF
TGTGCCAGCAGACCAGGACAGTTCACTGAAGCTTTCTTT
>NA|TRBV7-9|TRBD1|TRBJ2-7
CASSRTGDHEQYF
TGTGCCAGCAGCCGGACAGGGGACCACGAGCAGTACTTC
>NA|TRBV5-1|NA|TRBJ1-4
CASTPQGGTTNEKLFF
TGCGCCAGCACCCCGCAGGGTGGGACAACTAATGAAAAACTGTTTTTT
>NA|TRBV10-1|NA|TRBJ2-1
CASSEGSGGQFF
TGCGCCAGCAGTGAAGGTAGCGGTGGGCAGTTCTTC
>NA|TRBV19|TRBD2|TRBJ2-1
CASSLLAGVKNEQFF
TGTGCCAGTAGCCTTCTAGCGGGAGTTAAGAATGAGCAGTTCTTC
>NA|TRBV18|TRBD1|TRBJ1-1
CASSPGQGKNTEAFF
TGTGCCAGCTCACCGGGACAGGGGAAGAACACTGAAGCTTTCTTT
>NA|TRBV2|TRBD2|TRBJ2-1
CASSGLASYNEQFF
TGTGCCAGCAGCGGACTAGCTTCCTACAATGAGCAGTTCTTC
>NA|TRBV2|NA|TRBJ1-1
CASAREGLGEAFF
TGTGCCAGCGCACGGGAAGGTTTAGGTGAAGCTTTCTTT
>NA|TRBV10-3|NA|TRBJ2-7
CAISESGDEQYF
TGTGCCATCAGTGAGTCGGGAGACGAGCAGTACTTC
>few|TRBV11-3|TRBD2|TRBJ2-7
CASSPRAGDYEQYF
TGTGCCAGCAGCCCCAGGGCGGGGGACTACGAGCAGTACTTC
>NA|TRBV7-9|NA|TRBJ2-7
CASSLGGVPWDEQYF
TGTGCCAGCAGCTTAGGAGGCGTTCCCTGGGACGAGCAGTACTTC
>NA|TRBV12-5|TRBD2|TRBJ2-1
CASGPGLATGNEQFF
TGTGCTAGTGGACCGGGACTAGCCACTGGTAATGAGCAGTTCTTC
>NA|TRBV28|NA|TRBJ2-5
CASSFRGAGETQYF
TGTGCCAGCAGTTTCAGGGGGGCTGGGGAGACCCAGTACTTC
>NA|TRBV6-1|NA|TRBJ2-4
CASSRRRDIQYF
TGTGCCAGCAGTCGCCGGAGGGACATTCAGTACTTC
>few|TRBV6-1|NA|TRBJ1-1
CASSIGIGTEAFF
TGTGCCAGCAGCATCGGGATTGGGACTGAAGCTTTCTTT
>few|TRBV30|NA|TRBJ1-5
CAWSPDILRGNQPQHF
TGTGCCTGGAGCCCAGACATTCTGAGGGGCAATCAGCCCCAGCATTTT
>NA|TRBV4-1|NA|TRBJ1-6
CASSQDVAGDYNSPLHF
TGCGCCAGCAGCCAAGATGTCGCAGGGGATTATAATTCACCCCTCCACTTT
>NA|TRBV30|NA|TRBJ1-4
CAAGGGINEKLFF
TGTGCCGCCGGGGGGGGGATTAATGAAAAACTGTTTTTT
>NA|TRBV29-1|TRBD1|TRBJ2-3
CSGATGTPTDTQYF
TGCAGCGGTGCGACAGGGACGCCCACAGATACGCAGTATTTT
>once|TRBV19|NA|TRBJ1-5
CASSIPGNQPQHF
TGTGCCAGTAGTATTCCGGGAAATCAGCCCCAGCATTTT